This paragraph covers one TCR beta chain sequence. Antigen unknown. Vbeta (60) and Jbeta (13) primers were used in the PCR. The assay was immunoSEQ multiplex PCR, and TCRdb's table has in-frame clones only and misses some. The sample contains roughly 150,000 clones, approximately 70% of which appear only once. The record originates from a study of cytomegalovirus exposure and HLA in healthy donors. Study results and caveats: Later analysis identified 17,000 or so TCR beta sequences associated with HLA alleles, using a false discovery rate threshold of 0.05. With further analysis later on, most CMV-associated TCR beta chains appeared HLA-restricted.

This CDR3 has 18 amino acids. J was trimmed by 4 bases and V by 0 bases; bases with no gene match: 11. Per the germline V gene, CDR1 is LGHNT and CDR2 is FRNRAP. V gene TRBV12-5 combines with J gene TRBJ2-3; TRBD2 matches 9 bases. The source is a woman in her 30s in good health and CMV-seronegative. The specimen sequenced was PBMCs. The CDR3 DNA reads as TGTGCTAGTGGTTTGGTAACGGACGGGACTAGCCAGGCAGATACGCAGTATTTT. As protein: CASGLVTDGTSQADTQYF. The variable domain in full, completed from reference TRBV12-5 and TRBJ2-3, reads DARVTQTPRHKVTEMGQEVTMRCQPILGHNTVFWYRQTMMQGLELLAYFRNRAPLDDSGMPKDRFSAEMPDATLATLKIQPSEPRDSAVYFCASGLVTDGTSQADTQYFGPGTRLTVL.